The TCR beta chain described here comes from a study of shared clonotypes between healthy human individuals. Whole-study context: Three plates each covered CD4 naive and memory; CD8 naive two, CD8 memory one.

Both CD45RO+ cells and CCR7-negative CD45RA+ TemRA cells were combined to make up CD8 memory. Per the germline V gene, CDR1 is MDHEN and CDR2 is SYDVKM. This CDR3 is built from 17 residues. Trimming cost V 5 bases and J 7 bases; bases outside gene matches: 15. Method: immunoSEQ multiplex PCR; TCRdb's copy keeps in-frame clones and lacks some. Here the sample spans about 380,000 clones, 90% to 98% being singletons. The gene calls are TRBV28 and TRBJ1-5; 9 bases are a match to TRBD1. This TCR was sampled from a man aged 25 to 40 in good health. Input material: memory CD8+ T cells sorted from blood. The subset is: CD45RO+ cells pooled with CCR7-negative TemRA cells. The CDR3 sequence: CASSIPAGTGRGQPQHF. In DNA form, the CDR3 reads TGTGCCAGCAGTATACCCGCCGGGACAGGGAGAGGACAGCCCCAGCATTTT.